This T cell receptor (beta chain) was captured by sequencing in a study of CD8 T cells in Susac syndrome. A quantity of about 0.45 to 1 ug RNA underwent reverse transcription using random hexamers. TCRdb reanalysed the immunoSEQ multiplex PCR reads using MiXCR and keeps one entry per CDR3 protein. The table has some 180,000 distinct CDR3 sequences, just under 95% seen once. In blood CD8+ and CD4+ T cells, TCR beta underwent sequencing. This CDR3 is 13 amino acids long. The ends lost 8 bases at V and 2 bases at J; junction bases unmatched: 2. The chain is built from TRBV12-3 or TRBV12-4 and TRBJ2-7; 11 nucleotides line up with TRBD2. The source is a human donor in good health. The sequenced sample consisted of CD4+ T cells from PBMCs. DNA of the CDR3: TGTGCCAGCGGACTAGCGGGTGCCTACGAGCAGTACTTC. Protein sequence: CASGLAGAYEQYF.